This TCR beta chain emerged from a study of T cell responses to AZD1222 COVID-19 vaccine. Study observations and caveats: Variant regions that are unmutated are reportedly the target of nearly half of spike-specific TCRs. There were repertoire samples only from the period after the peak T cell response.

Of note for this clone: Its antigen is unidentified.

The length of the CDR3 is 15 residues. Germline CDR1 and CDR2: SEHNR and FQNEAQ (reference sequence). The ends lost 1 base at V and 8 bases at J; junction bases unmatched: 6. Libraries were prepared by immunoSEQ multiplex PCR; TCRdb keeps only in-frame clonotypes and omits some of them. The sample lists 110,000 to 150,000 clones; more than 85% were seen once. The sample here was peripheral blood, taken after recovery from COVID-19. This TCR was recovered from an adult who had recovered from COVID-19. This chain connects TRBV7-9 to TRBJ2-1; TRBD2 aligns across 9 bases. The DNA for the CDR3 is TGTGCCAGCAGCTTAGTAGCTAGCGGGATCTATGAGCAGTTCTTC. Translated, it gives CASSLVASGIYEQFF.